These 20 T cell receptor beta chains came from one sample sequenced in a study of T cells in Graves' hyperthyroidism and ophthalmopathy. The TCR beta CDR3 regions underwent amplification using RNA transcripts as the source. With the HTBI primer set, the TCR CDR3 went through a first round of RT-PCR. MiXCR, run by TCRdb on the multiplex PCR reads, gives a single entry per CDR3 protein. The table includes about 520,000 distinct CDR3 sequences, approximately 25% detected once. The sequenced sample was blood. The receptors stem from a woman aged 25 to 39 with Graves' ophthalmopathy.

This clonotype was observed at least ten times. This rearrangement joins TRBV15 to TRBJ1-1; a weak D match, TRBD1 (6 bases). The CDR3 is made up of 15 amino acids. CDR1 LNHNV and CDR2 YYDKDF come from the germline V gene (reference sequence). Trimming removed 2 bases from V and 0 bases from J, with 10 bases in between. The CDR3 loop is CATSRIDRMNTEAFF. The CDR3 coding sequence is TGTGCCACCAGCAGAATTGACAGGATGAACACTGAAGCTTTCTTT.

This clonotype was recorded many times. The V and J genes are TRBV9 and TRBJ2-2; D ambiguous. The CDR3 contains 14 residues. From germline, CDR1 is SGDLS and CDR2 YYNGEE. V lost 0 bases to trimming and J lost 6 bases, with 9 bases between them. The CDR3 sequence is CASSVDRGPGELFF. CDR3 nucleotide sequence: TGTGCCAGCAGCGTAGATCGTGGTCCCGGGGAGCTGTTTTTT.

The table lists this clonotype with many counts. This chain connects TRBV6-1 to TRBJ2-2; D might be TRBD1 (5 bases). The germline V gene has CDR1 MNHNS and CDR2 SASEGT. The V end lost 0 bases, the J end lost 6 bases, and 5 bases lay between the germline ends. The CDR3 is made up of 13 amino acids. Here the CDR3 reads CASSEAGAGELFF. CDR3 sequence (DNA): TGTGCCAGCAGTGAAGCAGGGGCCGGGGAGCTGTTTTTT.

In its sample, this clonotype was seen many times. The J gene is TRBJ1-2, the V gene TRBV10-2; D might be TRBD1 (6 bases). Germline CDR1 WSHSY, CDR2 SAAADI. Trimming took off 9 bases at V and 3 bases at J, with 8 bases between the two ends. The CDR3 is 11 amino acids. The DNA for the CDR3 is TGCGCCAGTTACAGGGACTATGGCTACACCTTC. This gives the protein CASYRDYGYTF.

In this sample, this clonotype turned up a few times. The chain employs TRBV4-1 and TRBJ1-5; the D is unclear. The CDR3 loop spans 17 amino acids. V lost 1 base and J lost 1, with 14 bases in between. CDR1 is MGHRA and CDR2 is YSYEKL in the germline V gene. The CDR3 loop reads CASSQVGGRRSNQPQHF. The CDR3 nucleotides are TGCGCCAGCAGCCAAGTAGGCGGGCGTAGGAGCAATCAGCCCCAGCATTTT.

In its sample, this clonotype was seen a few times. This chain connects TRBV29-1 to TRBJ1-2; D might be TRBD1 (5 bases). CDR1 is SQVTM and CDR2 is ANQGSEA in the germline V gene. The V and J ends lost 8 bases and 4 bases respectively, with 17 bases between them. This CDR3 comprises 13 residues. Here the CDR3 reads CSTQVDNFYGYTF. CDR3 nucleotide sequence: TGCAGCACCCAAGTGGACAATTTCTATGGCTACACCTTC. The full variable domain, with the rest looked up from reference TRBV29-1 and TRBJ1-2, is SAVISQKPSRDICQRGTSLTIQCQVDSQVTMMFWYRQQPGQSLTLIATANQGSEATYESGFVIDKFPISRPNLTFSTLTVSNMSPEDSSIYLCSTQVDNFYGYTFGSGTRLTVV.

In its sample, this clonotype was seen many times. The rearrangement uses TRBV5-4 and TRBJ2-5; weak D call: TRBD1 (5 bases). V shed 4 bases and J shed 5 bases, with 15 bases lying between them. The CDR3 extends over 14 amino acids. The V gene's germline CDR1 is SGHNT and CDR2 YYREEE (reference sequence). The CDR3 nucleotides are TGTGCCAGCAGCCAATTTCCAGGGCGGGAGACCCAGTACTTC. As protein: CASSQFPGRETQYF.

This clonotype occurred many times. The chain links TRBV5-1 to TRBJ1-1; D is perhaps TRBD1 (5 bases). V lost 0 bases to trimming and J lost 6 bases, with 15 bases between them. Germline V lookup: CDR1 SGHRS, CDR2 YFSETQ. The CDR3 runs to 15 residues. The CDR3 nucleotides are TGCGCCAGCAGCTTGGAATTAGGGGAGTGGGCTGAAGCTTTCTTT. This codes for CASSLELGEWAEAFF.

In this sample, this clonotype turned up many times. The V gene is TRBV7-8, the J gene TRBJ1-2; D uncertain. From germline, CDR1 is SGHVS and CDR2 FQNEAQ. Trimming removed 0 bases from V and 7 bases from J, with 15 bases in between. The CDR3 runs to 15 residues. CDR3 loop: CASSLAIRADGGYTF. In DNA form, the CDR3 reads TGTGCCAGCAGCTTAGCGATTCGGGCCGACGGTGGCTACACCTTC.

V is TRBV6-5 and J is TRBJ2-7, with 7 bases identical to TRBD2. V gave up 2 bases and J gave up 0 bases; unmatched junction bases: 10. The CDR3 spans 17 residues. From germline, CDR1 is MNHEY and CDR2 SVGAGI. CDR3 coding DNA: TGTGCCAGCAGTTACCTCAGTCCCCAGCGGGACTCCTACGAGCAGTACTTC. It encodes CASSYLSPQRDSYEQYF.

The rearrangement links TRBV20-1 to TRBJ2-7, with 9 nucleotides matching TRBD2. This CDR3 has 16 amino acids. CDR1 and CDR2 from the germline V gene are DFQATT and SNEGSKA (reference sequence). V shed 2 bases and J 3 bases; nucleotides not matched to a gene: 11. CDR3 in amino acids: CSARKTVTSGYYEQYF. DNA for the CDR3: TGCAGTGCTAGAAAGACAGTTACTAGCGGGTACTACGAGCAGTACTTC.

This clonotype was observed at least ten times. The chain combines TRBV15 with TRBJ1-5; D is uncertain. CDR3 length: 14 amino acids. Trimming shortened V by 3 bases and J by 4 bases, and 10 bases separated the two germline ends. From germline, CDR1 is LNHNV and CDR2 YYDKDF (reference sequence). The CDR3 reads CATSRSSGNQPQHF. Here the CDR3 DNA reads TGTGCCACCAGCAGGTCTTCGGGGAATCAGCCCCAGCATTTT.

Regarding this clonotype: A junction end diverges from the germline sequence, so it may reflect a read error. The rearrangement links TRBV28 to TRBJ1-2; 8 bases are a match to TRBD1. The V gene's germline CDR1 is MDHEN and CDR2 SYDVKM. The CDR3 runs 14 residues. The CDR3 loop is CASSSGQGPYGYAF. DNA for the CDR3: TGTGCCAGCAGTTCCGGACAGGGCCCCTATGGCTACGCCTTC.

J is TRBJ2-5 and V is TRBV10-2; TRBD2 matches at 10 bases. Germline assignment: CDR1 WSHSY and CDR2 SAAADI. There are 15 residues in the CDR3. The J segment lost 4 bases and the V segment lost 0 bases, leaving 2 bases of the junction unmatched. The CDR3 region has the DNA TGCGCCAGCAGTGAGTCCGAGCGGGGGGGAGAGACCCAGTACTTC. Translating it yields CASSESERGGETQYF.

This clonotype showed up many times. This rearrangement joins TRBV7-9 to TRBJ1-2, with 8 bases aligning to TRBD1. Per the germline V gene, CDR1 is SEHNR and CDR2 is FQNEAQ (reference sequence). This CDR3 is built from 15 residues. J gave up 4 bases and V 5 bases, and 9 bases lay outside the gene matches. The CDR3 DNA sequence: TGTGCCAGCAGCCCTCTGGGACAGGTCATCTATGGCTACACCTTC. Translating gives CASSPLGQVIYGYTF. Supplemented by reference TRBV7-9 and TRBJ1-2, the full variable domain reads DTGVSQNPRHKITKRGQNVTFRCDPISEHNRLYWYRQTLGQGPEFLTYFQNEAQLEKSRLLSDRFSAERPKGSFSTLEIQRTEQGDSAMYLCASSPLGQVIYGYTFGSGTRLTVV.

The V call is TRBV4-1, the J call TRBJ1-6, with D possibly being TRBD1 (5 bases). The CDR3 spans 17 residues. CDR1 MGHRA and CDR2 YSYEKL come from the germline V gene. V lost 0 bases and J 0 bases, leaving 9 bases between the germline ends. The CDR3, as DNA: TGCGCCAGCAGCCAAGATGGGACGGGCTCCTATAATTCACCCCTCCACTTT. It translates to CASSQDGTGSYNSPLHF.

CDR3 DNA sequence: TGCAGTGCCGTAGTACCGGGGCAGGGGGTTGGCTACACCTTC. Its translation: CSAVVPGQGVGYTF. The V call is TRBV20-1, the J call TRBJ1-2; 7 nucleotides match TRBD1. Germline CDR1 DFQATT, CDR2 SNEGSKA (reference sequence). V trimming: 6 bases; J trimming: 7 bases; junction bases outside the gene matches: 14. There are 14 residues in the CDR3.

As to this clonotype: With a much larger clone just one base away, this may be a read error. J is TRBJ2-5 and V is TRBV4-1; a possible D gene is TRBD2 (6 bases). Germline-derived CDR1 and CDR2 are MGHRA and YSYEKL. The CDR3 is made up of 11 amino acids. This CDR3 is CARSDREDQYF. For the CDR3, the DNA is TGCGCCCGCAGCGATAGGGAGGACCAGTACTTC.

The rearrangement joins TRBV7-9 to TRBJ1-2; D is undetermined. The V end lost 1 base, the J end lost 6 bases, and 9 bases lay between the germline ends. Germline lookup yields CDR1 SEHNR and CDR2 FQNEAQ (reference sequence). The CDR3 is 13 amino acids. In DNA form, the CDR3 reads TGTGCCAGCAGCTTAGAGGTGATGGATGGCTACACCTTC. It encodes CASSLEVMDGYTF.

This clonotype was observed at least ten times. The rearrangement joins TRBV6-5 to TRBJ1-1; 8 bases are a match to TRBD1. V shed 4 bases and J 7 bases; nucleotides not matched to a gene: 8. The germline gives CDR1 MNHEY, CDR2 SVGAGI. The CDR3 contains 14 residues. CDR3 DNA: TGTGCCAGCAGTTCCTTAGGACAGGGCAGTGAAGCTTTCTTT. It yields the protein CASSSLGQGSEAFF.